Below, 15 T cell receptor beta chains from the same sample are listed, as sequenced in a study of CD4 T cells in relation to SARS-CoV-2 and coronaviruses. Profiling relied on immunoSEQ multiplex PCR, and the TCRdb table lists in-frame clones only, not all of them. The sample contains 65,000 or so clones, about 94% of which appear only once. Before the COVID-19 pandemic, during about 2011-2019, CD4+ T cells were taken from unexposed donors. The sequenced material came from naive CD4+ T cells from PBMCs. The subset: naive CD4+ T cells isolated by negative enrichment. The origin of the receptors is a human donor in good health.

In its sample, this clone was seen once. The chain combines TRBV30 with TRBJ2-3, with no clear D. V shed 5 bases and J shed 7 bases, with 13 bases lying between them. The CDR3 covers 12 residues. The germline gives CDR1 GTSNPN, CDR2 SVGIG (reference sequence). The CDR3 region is CAWDGSGYTQYF. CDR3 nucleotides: TGTGCCTGGGACGGCTCCGGATATACGCAGTATTTT.

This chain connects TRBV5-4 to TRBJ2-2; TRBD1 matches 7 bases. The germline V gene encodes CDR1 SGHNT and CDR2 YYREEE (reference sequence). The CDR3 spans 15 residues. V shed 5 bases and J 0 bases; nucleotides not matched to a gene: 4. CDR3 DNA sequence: TGTGCCAGCAGGACGGGACAGACGAACACCGGGGAGCTGTTTTTT. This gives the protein CASRTGQTNTGELFF.

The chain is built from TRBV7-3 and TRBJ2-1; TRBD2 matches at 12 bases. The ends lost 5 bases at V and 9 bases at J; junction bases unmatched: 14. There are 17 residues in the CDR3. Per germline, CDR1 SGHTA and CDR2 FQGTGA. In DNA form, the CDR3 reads TGTGCCAGCAGCCCAGAGTGGGCTAGCGGGAGGGCTACTGAGCAGTTCTTC. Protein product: CASSPEWASGRATEQFF. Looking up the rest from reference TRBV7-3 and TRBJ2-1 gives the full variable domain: GAGVSQTPSNKVTEKGKYVELRCDPISGHTALYWYRQSLGQGPEFLIYFQGTGAADDSGLPNDRFFAVRPEGSVSTLKIQRTERGDSAVYLCASSPEWASGRATEQFFGPGTRLTVL.

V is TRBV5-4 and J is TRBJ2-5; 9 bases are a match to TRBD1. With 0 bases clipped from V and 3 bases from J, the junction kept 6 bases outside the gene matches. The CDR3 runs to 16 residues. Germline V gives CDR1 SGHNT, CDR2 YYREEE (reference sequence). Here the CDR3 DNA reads TGTGCCAGCAGCTTGGGCTCCGGGACAGGGAAAGAGACCCAGTACTTC. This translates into CASSLGSGTGKETQYF. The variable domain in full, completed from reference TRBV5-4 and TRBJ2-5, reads ETGVTQSPTHLIKTRGQQVTLRCSSQSGHNTVSWYQQALGQGPQFIFQYYREEENGRGNFPPRFSGLQFPNYSSELNVNALELDDSALYLCASSLGSGTGKETQYFGPGTRLLVL.

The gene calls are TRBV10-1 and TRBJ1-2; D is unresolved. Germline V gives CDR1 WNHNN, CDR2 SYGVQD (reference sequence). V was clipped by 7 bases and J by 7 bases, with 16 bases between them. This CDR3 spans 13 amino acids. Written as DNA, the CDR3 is TGCGCCAGCATATCTACACCGGGAACTGGCTACACCTTC. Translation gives CASISTPGTGYTF.

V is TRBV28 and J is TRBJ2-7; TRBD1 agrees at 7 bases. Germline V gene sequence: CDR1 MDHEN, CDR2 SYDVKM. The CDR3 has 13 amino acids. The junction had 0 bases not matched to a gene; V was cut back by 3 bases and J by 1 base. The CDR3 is CASSLTGSYEQYF. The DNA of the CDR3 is TGTGCCAGCAGTTTGACAGGGTCCTACGAGCAGTACTTC.

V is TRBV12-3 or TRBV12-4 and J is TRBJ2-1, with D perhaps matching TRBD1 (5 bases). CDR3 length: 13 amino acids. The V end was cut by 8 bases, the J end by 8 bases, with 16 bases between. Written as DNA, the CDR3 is TGTGCCAGCGTCCAGGGTGCCAGGGATGAGCAGTTCTTC. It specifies CASVQGARDEQFF.

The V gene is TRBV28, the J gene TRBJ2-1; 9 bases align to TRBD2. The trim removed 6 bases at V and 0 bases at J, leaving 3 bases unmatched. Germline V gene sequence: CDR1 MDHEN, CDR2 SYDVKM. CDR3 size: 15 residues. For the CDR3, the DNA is TGTGCCAGCAGCCTTAGCGGGGGCTCCTACAATGAGCAGTTCTTC. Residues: CASSLSGGSYNEQFF.

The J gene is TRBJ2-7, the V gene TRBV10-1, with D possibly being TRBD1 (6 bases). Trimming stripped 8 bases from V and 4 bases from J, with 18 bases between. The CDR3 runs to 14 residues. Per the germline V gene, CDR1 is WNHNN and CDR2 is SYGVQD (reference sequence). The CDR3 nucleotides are TGCGCCAGCTACCCTACCGGACAGACATACGAGCAGTACTTC. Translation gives CASYPTGQTYEQYF.

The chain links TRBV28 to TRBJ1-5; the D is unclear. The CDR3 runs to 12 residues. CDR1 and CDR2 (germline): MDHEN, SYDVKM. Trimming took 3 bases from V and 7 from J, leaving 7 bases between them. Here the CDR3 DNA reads TGTGCCAGCAGTTTGTCAAGGCAGCCCCAGCATTTT. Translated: CASSLSRQPQHF.

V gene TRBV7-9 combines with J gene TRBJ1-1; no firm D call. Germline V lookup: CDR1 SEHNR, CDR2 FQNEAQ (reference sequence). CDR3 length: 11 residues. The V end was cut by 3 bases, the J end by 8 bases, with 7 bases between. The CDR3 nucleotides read TGTGCCAGCAGCTTCAGTCTCGAAGCTTTCTTT. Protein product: CASSFSLEAFF.

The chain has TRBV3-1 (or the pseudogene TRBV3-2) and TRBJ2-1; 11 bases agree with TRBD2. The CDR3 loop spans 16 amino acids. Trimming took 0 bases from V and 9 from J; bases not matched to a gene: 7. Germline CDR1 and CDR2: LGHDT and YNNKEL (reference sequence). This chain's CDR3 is CASSQDTSGRLREQFF. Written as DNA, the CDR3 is TGTGCCAGCAGCCAAGATACTAGCGGGAGACTACGTGAGCAGTTCTTC.

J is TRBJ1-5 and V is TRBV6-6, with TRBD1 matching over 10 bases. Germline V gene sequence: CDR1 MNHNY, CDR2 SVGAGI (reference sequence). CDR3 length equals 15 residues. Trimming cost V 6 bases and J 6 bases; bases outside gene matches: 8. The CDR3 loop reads CASSKDRGPPQPQHF. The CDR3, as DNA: TGTGCCAGCAGCAAAGACAGGGGGCCCCCTCAGCCCCAGCATTTT.

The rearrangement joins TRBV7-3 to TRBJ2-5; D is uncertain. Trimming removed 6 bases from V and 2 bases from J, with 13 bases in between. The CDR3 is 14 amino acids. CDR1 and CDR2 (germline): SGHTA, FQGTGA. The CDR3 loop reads CASRKVRVQETQYF. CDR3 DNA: TGTGCCAGCAGAAAGGTCCGAGTTCAAGAGACCCAGTACTTC.

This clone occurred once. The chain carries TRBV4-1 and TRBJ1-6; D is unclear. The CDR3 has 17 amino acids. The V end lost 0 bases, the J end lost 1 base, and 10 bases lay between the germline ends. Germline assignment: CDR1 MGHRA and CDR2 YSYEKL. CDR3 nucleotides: TGCGCCAGCAGCCAAGATAGGGTGGGGTCCTATAATTCACCCCTCCACTTT. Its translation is CASSQDRVGSYNSPLHF.